The clone carrying this T cell receptor beta chain was seen a handful of times. Its antigen is unknown. V was cut by 1 base and J by 5 bases, with 11 bases left in between. CDR1 and CDR2 (germline): MGHRA, YSYEKL. The CDR3 runs 14 residues. The entry originates in a study of beta chain features in type 1 diabetes. Regarding the study as a whole: For Type 1 diabetes patients, all four CD4+ subsets carried TCRB CDR3s that were moderately but significantly shorter. Equally in patients and controls, shorter templates might have been favored by PCR.

Reverse transcribing all isolated RNA meant expressed TCRB transcripts were sequenced. An average approximately 3.3 million reads came from naive, central memory and regulatory T cell samples. Libraries were prepared by immunoSEQ multiplex PCR; TCRdb keeps only in-frame clonotypes and omits some of them. This table has some 220,000 clones, approximately 11% appearing once. The sequenced sample consisted of central memory CD4+ T cells from blood. This sequence originates from a young man in good health. J is TRBJ2-5 and V is TRBV4-1; no clear D gene. CDR3 sequence reads: CASSQVGASETQYF. DNA of the CDR3: TGCGCCAGCAGCCAAGTAGGAGCGTCGGAGACCCAGTACTTC.